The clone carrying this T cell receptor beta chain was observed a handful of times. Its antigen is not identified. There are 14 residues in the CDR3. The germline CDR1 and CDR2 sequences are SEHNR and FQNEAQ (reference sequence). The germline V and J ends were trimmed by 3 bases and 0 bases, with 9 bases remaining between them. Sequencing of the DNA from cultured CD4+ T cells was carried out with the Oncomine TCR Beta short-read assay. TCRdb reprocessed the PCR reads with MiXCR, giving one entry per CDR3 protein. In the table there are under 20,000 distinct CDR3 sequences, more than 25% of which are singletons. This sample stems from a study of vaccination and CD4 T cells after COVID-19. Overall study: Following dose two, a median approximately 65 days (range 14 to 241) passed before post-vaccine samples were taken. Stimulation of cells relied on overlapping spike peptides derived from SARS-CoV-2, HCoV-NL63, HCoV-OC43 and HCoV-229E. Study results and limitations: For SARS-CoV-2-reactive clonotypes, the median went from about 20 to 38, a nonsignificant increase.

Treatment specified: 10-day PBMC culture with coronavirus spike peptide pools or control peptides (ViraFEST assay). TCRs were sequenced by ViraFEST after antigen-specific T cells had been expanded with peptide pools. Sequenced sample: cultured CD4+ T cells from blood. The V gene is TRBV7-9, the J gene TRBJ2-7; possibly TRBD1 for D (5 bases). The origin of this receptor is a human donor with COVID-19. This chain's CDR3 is CASSFRRDSYEQYF. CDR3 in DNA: TGTGCCAGCAGCTTTCGCAGGGACTCCTACGAGCAGTACTTC.